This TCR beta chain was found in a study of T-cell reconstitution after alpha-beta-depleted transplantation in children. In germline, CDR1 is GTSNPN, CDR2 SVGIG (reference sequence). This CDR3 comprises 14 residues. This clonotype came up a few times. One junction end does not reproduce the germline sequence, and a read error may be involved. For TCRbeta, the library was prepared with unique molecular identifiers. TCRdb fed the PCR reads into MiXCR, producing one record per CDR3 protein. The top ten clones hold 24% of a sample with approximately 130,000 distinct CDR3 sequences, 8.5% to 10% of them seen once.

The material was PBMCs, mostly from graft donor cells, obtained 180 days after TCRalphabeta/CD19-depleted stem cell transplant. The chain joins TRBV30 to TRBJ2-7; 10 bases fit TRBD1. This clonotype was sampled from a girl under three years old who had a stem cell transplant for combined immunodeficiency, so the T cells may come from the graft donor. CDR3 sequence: CAWEPGQGFALLDF. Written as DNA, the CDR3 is TGTGCCTGGGAGCCGGGACAGGGGTTTGCGTTACTGGACTTC.